The rows below give T cell receptor beta chains drawn from one sample of a study of blood T cell repertoires in COVID-19. Clones were sequenced by immunoSEQ multiplex PCR, and TCRdb holds only the in-frame ones, with some missing. The table lists a few hundred thousand clones, over 80% of them singletons, with roughly 1.2% in the top ten. The source material was PBMCs or T cells enriched from blood (not recorded which). The origin of the receptors is a human donor in a cohort exposed to, infected with or recovered from COVID-19 (not recorded which). The donor label of this sample is uncertain. CDR3s include the opening cysteine and the closing phenylalanine or tryptophan. D genes are given only for firm matches. For some rows the clone size is stated as once, few or many, or as a class when expanded; others skip it.

>TRBV7-2|TRBJ2-3|-|-
CASSLERVPGDTQYF
TGTGCCAGCAGCTTAGAGAGGGTACCGGGAGATACGCAGTATTTT
>TRBV5-1|TRBJ1-1|-|-
CASSFQGTNTEAFF
TGCGCCAGCAGCTTCCAGGGTACGAACACTGAAGCTTTCTTT
>TRBV11-2|TRBJ2-7|-|-
CASSLNRAYEQYF
TGTGCCAGCAGCTTAAACAGGGCCTACGAGCAGTACTTC
>TRBV5-1|TRBJ2-1|-|-
CASSVALGSSYNEQFF
TGCGCCAGCAGCGTAGCCCTAGGGAGCTCCTACAATGAGCAGTTCTTC
>TRBV5-1|TRBJ2-5|-|TRBD2
CASTSGGATQETQYF
TGCGCCAGTACTAGCGGGGGGGCCACCCAAGAGACCCAGTACTTC
>TRBV10-3|TRBJ1-3|-|TRBD1
CAISDSGTGGNTIYF
TGTGCCATCAGTGATTCCGGGACAGGGGGCAACACCATATATTTT
>TRBV24-1|TRBJ1-5|-|TRBD1
CAVRGPGPEEPQHF
TGTGCCGTCAGGGGGCCAGGGCCAGAGGAGCCCCAGCATTTT
>TRBV19|TRBJ2-3|-|-
CASSPKGQGSTDTQYF
TGTGCCAGTAGTCCCAAGGGGCAGGGTTCGACAGATACGCAGTATTTT
>TRBV19|TRBJ1-6|once|-
CASRTSSFSPLHF
TGTGCCAGTAGGACTAGCAGTTTTTCACCCCTCCACTTT
>TRBV7-9|TRBJ1-2|-|TRBD1
CASSLVEQGARGYTF
TGTGCCAGCAGCTTAGTCGAACAGGGGGCTCGGGGCTACACCTTC
>TRBV2|TRBJ1-4|-|-
CASSTGSQLFF
TGTGCCAGCAGTACCGGTTCGCAACTGTTTTTT
>TRBV2|TRBJ1-6|-|TRBD1
CATQGAYNSPLHF
TGTGCCACCCAGGGGGCTTATAATTCACCCCTCCACTTT
>TRBV7-2|TRBJ1-2|-|TRBD1
CASSPRPGGAGNYGYTF
TGTGCCAGCAGTCCTAGGCCAGGGGGCGCAGGGAACTATGGCTACACCTTC
>TRBV5-6|TRBJ1-1|-|-
CASSLAYQVNTEAFF
TGTGCCAGCAGCTTGGCCTACCAGGTTAACACTGAAGCTTTCTTT
>TRBV7-9|TRBJ1-4|-|-
CASSLGQGSSEKLFF
TGTGCCAGCAGCTTAGGTCAGGGGTCAAGTGAAAAACTGTTTTTT
>TRBV10-1|TRBJ2-5|-|TRBD2
CASSESASGAQETQYF
TGCGCCAGCAGTGAATCGGCTAGCGGGGCACAAGAGACCCAGTACTTC
>TRBV10-3|TRBJ2-5|-|TRBD2
CAISEPSQRGELIETQYF
TGTGCCATCAGTGAGCCTTCCCAGCGGGGGGAACTAATAGAGACCCAGTACTTC
>TRBV19|TRBJ2-7|-|TRBD2
CASGRGSYEQYF
TGTGCCAGCGGGAGGGGTAGCTACGAGCAGTACTTC
>TRBV3-1/TRBV3-2|TRBJ1-1|few|-
CASSSTANTEAFF
TGTGCCAGCAGCTCCACAGCGAACACTGAAGCTTTCTTT
>TRBV10-3|TRBJ1-1|-|TRBD1
CAIRSETGQGLVTEAFF
TGTGCCATCAGATCAGAGACAGGGCAAGGACTGGTCACTGAAGCTTTCTTT
>TRBV5-1|TRBJ2-3|-|-
CASSLDPSRGHRTDTQYF
TGCGCCAGCAGCTTGGACCCTTCAAGGGGCCACCGCACAGATACGCAGTATTTT
>TRBV9|TRBJ2-1|-|TRBD2
CASGSGGVYNEQFF
TGTGCCAGCGGGAGCGGGGGGGTTTACAATGAGCAGTTCTTC
>TRBV7-2|TRBJ1-3|-|-
CASSLIVGEAGNTIYF
TGTGCCAGCAGCTTAATTGTCGGGGAAGCTGGAAACACCATATATTTT
>TRBV20-1|TRBJ1-1|-|-
CSAREVDAFF
TGCAGTGCTAGGGAGGTTGATGCTTTCTTT
>TRBV6-4|TRBJ1-1|-|-
CASSDSSKATEAFF
TGTGCCAGCAGTGACTCGTCCAAAGCAACTGAAGCTTTCTTT
>TRBV18|TRBJ1-3|-|-
CASSPVRAGGSGNTIYF
TGTGCCAGCTCACCCGTCCGGGCCGGGGGGTCTGGAAACACCATATATTTT
>TRBV24-1|TRBJ2-5|-|-
CATSAFETQYF
TGTGCCACCAGTGCCTTCGAGACCCAGTACTTC